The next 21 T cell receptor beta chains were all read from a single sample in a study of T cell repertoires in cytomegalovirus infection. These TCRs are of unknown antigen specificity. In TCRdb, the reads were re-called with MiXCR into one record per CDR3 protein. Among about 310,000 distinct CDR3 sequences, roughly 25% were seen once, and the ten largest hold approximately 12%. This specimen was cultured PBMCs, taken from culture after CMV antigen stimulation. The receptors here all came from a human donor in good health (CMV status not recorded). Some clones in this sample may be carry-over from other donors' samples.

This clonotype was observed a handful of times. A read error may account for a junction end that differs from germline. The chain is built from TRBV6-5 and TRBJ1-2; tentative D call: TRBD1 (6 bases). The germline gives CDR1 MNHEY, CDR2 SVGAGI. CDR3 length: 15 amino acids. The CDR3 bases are TGTGCCAGCAGTTCCACTTGGGGGAGGACAGAGAGGTCAGCCTTC. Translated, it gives CASSSTWGRTERSAF.

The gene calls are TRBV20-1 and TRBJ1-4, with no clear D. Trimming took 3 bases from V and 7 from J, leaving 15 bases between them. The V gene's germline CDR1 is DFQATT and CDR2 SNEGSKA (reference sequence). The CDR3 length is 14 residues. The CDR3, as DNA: TGCAGTGCTAGGAGGATTACCGAGGGTGAAAAACTGTTTTTT. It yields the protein CSARRITEGEKLFF.

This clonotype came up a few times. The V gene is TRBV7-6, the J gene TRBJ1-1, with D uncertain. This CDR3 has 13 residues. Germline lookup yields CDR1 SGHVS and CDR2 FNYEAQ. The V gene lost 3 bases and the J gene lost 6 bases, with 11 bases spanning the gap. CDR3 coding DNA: TGTGCCAGCAGCTTTTCCGGGCCGTCTGAAGCTTTCTTT. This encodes CASSFSGPSEAFF.

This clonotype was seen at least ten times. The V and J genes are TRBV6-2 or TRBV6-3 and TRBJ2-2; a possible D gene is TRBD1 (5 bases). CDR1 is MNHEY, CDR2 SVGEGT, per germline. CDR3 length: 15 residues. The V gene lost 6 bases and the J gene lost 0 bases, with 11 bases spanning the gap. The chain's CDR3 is CASSPRVANTGELFF. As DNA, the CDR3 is TGTGCCAGCAGCCCCAGGGTAGCGAACACCGGGGAGCTGTTTTTT.

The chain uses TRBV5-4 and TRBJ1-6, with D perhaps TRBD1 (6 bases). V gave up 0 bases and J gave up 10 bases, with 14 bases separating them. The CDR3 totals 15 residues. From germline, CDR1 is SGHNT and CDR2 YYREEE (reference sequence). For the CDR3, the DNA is TGTGCCAGCAGCTTGGGGGGGCTGGGTCGCTCACCCCTCCACTTT. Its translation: CASSLGGLGRSPLHF.

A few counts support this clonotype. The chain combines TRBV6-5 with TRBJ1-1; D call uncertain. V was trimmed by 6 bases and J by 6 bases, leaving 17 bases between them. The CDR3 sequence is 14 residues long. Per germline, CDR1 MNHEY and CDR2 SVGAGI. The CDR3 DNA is TGTGCCAGCAGGGCGGCTAATGTGTACGCTGAAGCTTTCTTT. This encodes CASRAANVYAEAFF.

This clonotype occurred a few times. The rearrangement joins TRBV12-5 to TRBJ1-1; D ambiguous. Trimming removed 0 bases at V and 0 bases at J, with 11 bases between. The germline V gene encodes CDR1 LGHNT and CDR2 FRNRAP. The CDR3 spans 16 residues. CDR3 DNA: TGTGCTAGTGGTTTGGTTCTGCGGGGATTGAACACTGAAGCTTTCTTT. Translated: CASGLVLRGLNTEAFF.

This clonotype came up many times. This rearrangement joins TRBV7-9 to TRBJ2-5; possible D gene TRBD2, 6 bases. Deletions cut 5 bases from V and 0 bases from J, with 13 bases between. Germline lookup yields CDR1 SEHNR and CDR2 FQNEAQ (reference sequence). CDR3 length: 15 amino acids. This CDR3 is CASSPWGGDQETQYF. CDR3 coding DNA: TGTGCCAGCAGCCCCTGGGGCGGGGACCAAGAGACCCAGTACTTC.

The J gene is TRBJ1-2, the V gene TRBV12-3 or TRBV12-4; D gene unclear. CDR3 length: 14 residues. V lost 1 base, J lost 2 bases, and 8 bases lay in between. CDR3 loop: CASSLGAQNYGYTF. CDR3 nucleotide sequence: TGTGCCAGCAGTTTAGGAGCCCAGAACTATGGCTACACCTTC.

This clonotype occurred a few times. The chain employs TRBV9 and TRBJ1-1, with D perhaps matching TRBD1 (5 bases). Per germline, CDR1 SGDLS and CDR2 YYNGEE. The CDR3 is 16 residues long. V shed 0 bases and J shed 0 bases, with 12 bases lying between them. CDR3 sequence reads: CASSVAGASMNTEAFF. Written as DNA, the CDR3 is TGTGCCAGCAGCGTAGCTGGGGCATCTATGAACACTGAAGCTTTCTTT.

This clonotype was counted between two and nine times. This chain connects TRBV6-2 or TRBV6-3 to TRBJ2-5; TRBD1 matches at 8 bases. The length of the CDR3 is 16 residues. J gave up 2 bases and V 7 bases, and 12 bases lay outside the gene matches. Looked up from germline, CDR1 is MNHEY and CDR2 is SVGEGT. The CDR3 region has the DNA TGTGCCAGCATCCCCGGACAGGGATTCCTACAAGAGACCCAGTACTTC. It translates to CASIPGQGFLQETQYF.

The CDR3 DNA reads as TGTGCCAGCAGTTACTCAGCTGGGTCCGAGCAGTACTTC. Translated: CASSYSAGSEQYF. The chain recombines TRBV6-6 with TRBJ2-7; D is unclear. The V and J ends lost 0 bases and 6 bases respectively, with 9 bases between them. The CDR3 is 13 amino acids. Germline V gives CDR1 MNHNY, CDR2 SVGAGI (reference sequence).

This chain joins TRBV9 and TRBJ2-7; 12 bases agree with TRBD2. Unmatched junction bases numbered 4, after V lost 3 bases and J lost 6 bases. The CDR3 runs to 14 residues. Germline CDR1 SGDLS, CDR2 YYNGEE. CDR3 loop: CASSETSGSAEQYF. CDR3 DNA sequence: TGTGCCAGCAGCGAGACTAGCGGGAGCGCCGAGCAGTACTTC.

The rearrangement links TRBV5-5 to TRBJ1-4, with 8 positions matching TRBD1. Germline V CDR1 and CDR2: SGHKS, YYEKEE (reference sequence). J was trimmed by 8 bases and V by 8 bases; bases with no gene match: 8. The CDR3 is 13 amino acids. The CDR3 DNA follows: TGTGCCAGAATCGACAGGGGAGACGAAAAACTGTTTTTT. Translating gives CARIDRGDEKLFF.

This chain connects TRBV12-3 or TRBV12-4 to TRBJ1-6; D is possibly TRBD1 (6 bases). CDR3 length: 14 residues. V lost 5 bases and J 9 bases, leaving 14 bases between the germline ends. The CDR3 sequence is CASSLNRESSPLHF. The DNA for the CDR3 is TGTGCCAGCAGTCTAAACAGGGAGAGTTCACCCCTCCACTTT.

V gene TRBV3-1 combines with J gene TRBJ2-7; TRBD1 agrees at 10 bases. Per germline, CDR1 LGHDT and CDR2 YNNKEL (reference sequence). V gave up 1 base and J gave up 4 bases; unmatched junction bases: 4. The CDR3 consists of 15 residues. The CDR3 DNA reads TGTGCCAGCAGCCAAGCGACAGGGGGCAGGTACGAGCAGTACTTC. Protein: CASSQATGGRYEQYF.

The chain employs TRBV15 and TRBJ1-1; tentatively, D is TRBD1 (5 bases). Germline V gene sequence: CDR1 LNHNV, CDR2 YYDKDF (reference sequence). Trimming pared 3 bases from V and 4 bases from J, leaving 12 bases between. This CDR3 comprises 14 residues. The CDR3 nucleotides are TGTGCCACCAGCAGCTACAGCGGGGGCACTGAAGCTTTCTTT. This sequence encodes CATSSYSGGTEAFF.

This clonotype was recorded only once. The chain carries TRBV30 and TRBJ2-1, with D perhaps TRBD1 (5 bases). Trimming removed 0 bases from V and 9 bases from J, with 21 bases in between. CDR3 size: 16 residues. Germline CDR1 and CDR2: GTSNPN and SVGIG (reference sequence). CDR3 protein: CAWSVRSQLRGGEQFF. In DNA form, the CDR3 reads TGTGCCTGGAGTGTACGATCACAGTTAAGGGGCGGTGAGCAGTTCTTC.

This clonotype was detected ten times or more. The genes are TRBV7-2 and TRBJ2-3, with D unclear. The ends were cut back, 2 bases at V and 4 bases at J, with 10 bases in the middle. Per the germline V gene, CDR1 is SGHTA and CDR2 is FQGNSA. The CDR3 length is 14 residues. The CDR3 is CASSLQAKSDTQYF. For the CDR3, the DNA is TGTGCCAGCAGCTTACAGGCCAAGTCAGATACGCAGTATTTT.

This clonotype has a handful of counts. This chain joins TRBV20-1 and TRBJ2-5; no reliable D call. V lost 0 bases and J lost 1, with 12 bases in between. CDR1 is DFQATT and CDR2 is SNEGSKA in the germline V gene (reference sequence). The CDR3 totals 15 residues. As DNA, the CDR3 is TGCAGTGCTAGAGATCACCGGCAGCGCCAAGAGACCCAGTACTTC. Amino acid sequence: CSARDHRQRQETQYF.

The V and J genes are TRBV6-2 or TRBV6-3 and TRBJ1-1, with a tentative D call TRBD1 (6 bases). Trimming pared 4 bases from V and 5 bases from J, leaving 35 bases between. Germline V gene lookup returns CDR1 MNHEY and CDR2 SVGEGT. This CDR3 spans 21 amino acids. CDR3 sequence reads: CASSFPPAGLGTPAMRTEAFF. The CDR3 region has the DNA TGTGCCAGCAGTTTCCCTCCCGCGGGCCTTGGGACACCCGCGATGAGGACTGAAGCTTTCTTT.